This T cell receptor (beta chain) emerged from a study of spatial heterogeneity in lung cancer. Study in general: A consistent excess of beta-chain over alpha-chain sequences was detected. Study-wide results and limits: Resection blood, more than follow-up blood, showed ubiquitous expanded tumor TCRs.

The CDR3 spans 12 residues. V was trimmed by 3 bases and J by 6 bases, leaving 9 bases between them. From germline, CDR1 is LGHDT and CDR2 YNNKEL (reference sequence). This clonotype is medium-sized (0.01 to 0.1%). Its specificity is not known. The presence of a unique molecular identifier marked each TCR cDNA molecule. MiXCR, run by TCRdb on the 5' RACE reads, gives a single entry per CDR3 protein. Of some 4,000 distinct CDR3 sequences listed, about 8% were seen once; the top ten hold 50% to 75%. Noted time point: sample taken at primary tumor resection. Tumor, nontumor lung or frozen PBMC supplied whole RNA that was sequenced unsorted. Donation came from about 72 patients with untreated early-stage non-small cell lung cancer.

This TCR was recovered from a female donor with early-stage non-small cell lung cancer. V and J are TRBV3-1 and TRBJ2-7, with TRBD2 as a possible D gene (5 bases). The material was PBMCs, obtained at surgery. The CDR3, as DNA: TGTGCCAGCAGCCAGCTAGCTGCCGAGCAGTACTTC. This encodes CASSQLAAEQYF.